The clone carrying this TCR beta chain was counted a single time. CDR1 MNHNY and CDR2 SVGAGI come from the germline V gene (reference sequence). V lost 6 bases, J lost 8 bases, and 10 bases stayed unmatched. CDR3 size: 15 residues. The sample belongs to a study of blood T cell repertoires in COVID-19. About the research overall: PBMCs, B-cell-depleted T cells, or T cells provided the cDNA or gDNA that made up the material.

Assay used: immunoSEQ multiplex PCR; TCRdb lists only in-frame clones, some missing. The table has hundreds of thousands of clones, over 80% seen once. The genes are TRBV6-6 and TRBJ2-1; 10 bases are shared with TRBD1. The sequenced material came from peripheral blood. This TCR was sampled from a woman aged 18-29 years with acute or convalescent COVID-19. This CDR3 is CASRGGTGAPYEQFF. CDR3 coding DNA: TGTGCCAGCAGGGGGGGGACAGGGGCTCCCTATGAGCAGTTCTTC.